The rows below give T cell receptor beta chains drawn from one sample of a study of blood T cells in healthy people across ages. TCRdb passed the 5' RACE reads through MiXCR, listing each CDR3 protein once. Of fewer than 800,000 distinct CDR3 sequences in the sample, approximately 49% were seen once. The source material was blood. The receptor set was obtained from an older woman in good health. Each CDR3 is given with its conserved first and last residue. Size is omitted from some rows. Given values are once, few, many or a class for expanded clones.

cdr3_aa v_call cdr3_length clone_size j_call
CASSLQEGGYGYTF TRBV12-3/TRBV12-4 14 few TRBJ1-2
CASSPRGVRTDTQYF TRBV6-5 15 once TRBJ2-3
CASSIDTGNSEQFF TRBV12-3/TRBV12-4 14 . TRBJ2-1
CASRLFQGGNQPQHF TRBV6-5 15 . TRBJ1-5
CASNPSVDSPLHF TRBV7-2 13 . TRBJ1-6
CSASKRQCEQYF TRBV20-1 12 few TRBJ2-7
CASSNSYEQYF TRBV6-5 11 many TRBJ2-7
CANSPDGAANVLTF TRBV18 14 . TRBJ2-6
CASSRTSGSIHEQFF TRBV5-1 15 . TRBJ2-1
CASSRTEKVYNAQFF TRBV9 15 . TRBJ2-1
CASSLAARETQYF TRBV5-4 13 . TRBJ2-5
CASSYSTSGLGDTQYF TRBV6-6 16 few TRBJ2-3
CATSRTPYRDAGETQYF TRBV15 17 . TRBJ2-5
CASSQVQVGGAEAFF TRBV3-1 15 . TRBJ1-1
CSVGKQGGYGYTF TRBV29-1 13 few TRBJ1-2
CSAREPLADTQYF TRBV20-1 13 . TRBJ2-3
CASSPGTSGGREQFF TRBV12-3/TRBV12-4 15 . TRBJ2-1
CASSLRTGDTDTQYF TRBV14 15 . TRBJ2-3
CASSQEREGGYEQYF TRBV28 15 . TRBJ2-7
CASSVVGGYRVSEQFF TRBV9 16 . TRBJ2-1
CASLGQEYNEQFF TRBV28 13 . TRBJ2-1
CASSWGTSVDNEQFF TRBV11-3 15 . TRBJ2-1
CASSLALTEGYEQFF TRBV5-1 15 . TRBJ2-1
CASTEEETQYF TRBV7-9 11 . TRBJ2-5
CASSQANRPYEQYF TRBV4-3 14 . TRBJ2-7
CACSLTPARYTF TRBV7-2 12 . TRBJ1-2
CSAREAGVRETQYF TRBV20-1 14 few TRBJ2-5
CASSAPDRTGDVRLHF TRBV27 16 once TRBJ1-6
CASSLLFSAYEQYF TRBV5-1 14 once TRBJ2-7
CASLAGSSSYEQYF TRBV2 14 . TRBJ2-7
CATSRWAEPSNQPQHF TRBV15 16 . TRBJ1-5
CASSQGTGGGEQYF TRBV19 14 . .
CASSLRGVRVGGYTF TRBV3-1 15 . TRBJ1-2
CASSQVGDIQYF TRBV4-3 12 . TRBJ2-4
CASGPGHLDYEQYF TRBV7-9 14 . TRBJ2-7
CSARTSGGAGEQFF TRBV20-1 14 . TRBJ2-1
CASSQVRNSPLHF TRBV4-1 13 . TRBJ1-6